Listed below are T cell receptor beta chains from one sample, sequenced in a study of blood T cells in healthy people across ages. TCRdb reprocessed the 5' RACE reads via MiXCR and lists one record per CDR3 protein. The data hold around 780,000 distinct CDR3 sequences, with around 50% observed a single time. Source material: blood. Receptor source: a man aged 35 to 55 in good health. Each CDR3 is given with its conserved first and last residue. The D gene is left open where the match is weak. Clone size is shown for a subset of rows, as once, few, many or a class of expanded clone.

clone size	D gene	V gene	J gene	CDR3 length	CDR3 DNA	CDR3 protein
NA	TRBD1	TRBV4-2	TRBJ2-5	16	TGTGCCAGCAGCCAAGCCCTTACAGGGGGACAAGAGACCCAGTACTTC	CASSQALTGGQETQYF
NA	TRBD2	TRBV20-1	TRBJ2-4	14	TGCAGTGCTACTCATAGCGGGGGGATAAGCATTCAGTACTTC	CSATHSGGISIQYF
NA	NA	TRBV12-3/TRBV12-4	TRBJ2-7	13	TGTGCCAGCAGTCCCCAAAGTCAATACGAGCAGTACTTC	CASSPQSQYEQYF
many	NA	TRBV6-1	TRBJ2-5	15	TGTGCCAGCAGTGAAGCAGGGGGGACCCAAGAGACCCAGTACTTC	CASSEAGGTQETQYF
NA	NA	TRBV21-1	TRBJ2-3	18	TGTGCCAGCAGCAAAGAGGGAGCGACTAGCGGGACTATAGATACGCAGTATTTT	CASSKEGATSGTIDTQYF
NA	TRBD2	TRBV7-9	TRBJ2-7	20	TGTGCCAGCAGCTTAGCCGGCGGGAGGTCATTTCTGTCTAGCTCCTACGAGCAGTACTTC	CASSLAGGRSFLSSSYEQYF
few	NA	TRBV6-4	TRBJ2-1	13	TGTGCCAGCAGTGACTCGTTACACGATGAGCAGTTCTTC	CASSDSLHDEQFF
few	NA	TRBV5-5	TRBJ1-2	13	TGTGCCAGCTCCGGCGGGGCCCGCTATGGCTACACCTTC	CASSGGARYGYTF
few	NA	TRBV12-3/TRBV12-4	TRBJ1-2	14	TGTGCCAGCAGTCCCACATCGGGTAACTATGGCTACACCTTC	CASSPTSGNYGYTF
NA	NA	TRBV11-2	TRBJ2-3	16	TGTGCCAGCAGCTTAGGTCGACGAGAGACCACAGATACGCAGTATTTT	CASSLGRRETTDTQYF
NA	NA	TRBV20-1	TRBJ2-7	11	TGCAGTGCTAGTCAATCCTACGAGCAGTACTTC	CSASQSYEQYF
NA	TRBD1	TRBV3-1	TRBJ2-1	15	TGTGCCAGCAGCCCGACAGGGGGAATATGCAATGAGCAGTTCTTC	CASSPTGGICNEQFF